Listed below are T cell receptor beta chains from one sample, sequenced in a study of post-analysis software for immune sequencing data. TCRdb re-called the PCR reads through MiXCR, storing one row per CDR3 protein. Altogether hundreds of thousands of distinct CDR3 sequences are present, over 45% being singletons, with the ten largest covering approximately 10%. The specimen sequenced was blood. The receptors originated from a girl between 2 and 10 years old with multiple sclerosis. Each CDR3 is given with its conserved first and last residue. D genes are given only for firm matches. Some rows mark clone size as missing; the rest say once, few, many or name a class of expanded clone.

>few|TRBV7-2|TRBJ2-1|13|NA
CASSFEGYNEQFF
TGTGCCAGCAGCTTCGAGGGCTACAATGAGCAGTTCTTC
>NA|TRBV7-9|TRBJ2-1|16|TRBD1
CASSPSTGAIYNEQFF
TGTGCCAGCAGCCCATCGACAGGGGCTATCTACAATGAGCAGTTCTTC
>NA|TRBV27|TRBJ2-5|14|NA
CASSSHQLQETQYF
TGTGCCAGCAGTTCCCACCAGCTACAAGAGACCCAGTACTTC
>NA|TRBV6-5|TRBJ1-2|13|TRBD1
CASNGQGERGYTF
TGTGCCAGCAACGGACAGGGGGAGAGGGGCTACACCTTC
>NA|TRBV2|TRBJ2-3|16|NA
CASSASGGASTDTQYF
TGTGCCAGCAGTGCGTCGGGCGGGGCTAGCACAGATACGCAGTATTTT
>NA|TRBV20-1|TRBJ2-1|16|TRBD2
CSAREEFGTSNYEQFF
TGCAGTGCTAGAGAAGAGTTTGGGACTAGCAATTATGAGCAGTTCTTC
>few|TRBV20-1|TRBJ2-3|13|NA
CSPRRADTDTQYF
TGCAGTCCTAGGAGGGCCGACACAGATACGCAGTATTTT
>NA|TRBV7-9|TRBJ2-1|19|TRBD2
CASRMGGLAGGRAHNEQFF
TGTGCCAGCAGGATGGGGGGACTAGCGGGGGGACGTGCCCACAATGAGCAGTTCTTC
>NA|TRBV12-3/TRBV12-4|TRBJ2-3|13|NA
CASSLGGSGTQYF
TGTGCCAGCAGTTTAGGAGGTAGCGGTACGCAGTATTTT
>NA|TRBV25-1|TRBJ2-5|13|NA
CASSPQGSGTQYF
TGTGCCAGCAGTCCTCAGGGGAGTGGGACCCAGTACTTC
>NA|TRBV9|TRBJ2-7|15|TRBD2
CASSAGLAADYEQYF
TGTGCCAGCAGCGCGGGACTAGCGGCAGACTACGAGCAGTACTTC
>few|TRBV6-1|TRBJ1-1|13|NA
CASIRYLNTEAFF
TGTGCCAGCATACGGTACCTGAACACTGAAGCTTTCTTT
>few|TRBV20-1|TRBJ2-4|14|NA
CSASSTGTQNIQYF
TGCAGTGCTAGCTCCACAGGGACACAAAACATTCAGTACTTC
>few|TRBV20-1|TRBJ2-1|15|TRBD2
CSARRSGTLYNEQFF
TGCAGTGCTAGGAGGAGCGGGACTCTCTACAATGAGCAGTTCTTC
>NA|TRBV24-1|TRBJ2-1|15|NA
CATSAGGSSYNEQFF
TGTGCCACCAGTGCTGGGGGGAGCTCCTACAATGAGCAGTTCTTC
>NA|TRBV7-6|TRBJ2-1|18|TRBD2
CASSSFSGRASIDNEQFF
TGTGCCAGCAGCTCGTTTAGCGGGAGGGCCTCCATCGACAATGAGCAGTTCTTC
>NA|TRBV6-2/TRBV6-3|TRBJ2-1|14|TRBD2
CASETSGSYNEQFF
TGTGCCAGCGAAACTAGCGGGTCTTACAATGAGCAGTTCTTC
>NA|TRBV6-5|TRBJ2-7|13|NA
CASSYGVSYEQYF
TGTGCCAGCAGCTACGGGGTTTCCTACGAGCAGTACTTC
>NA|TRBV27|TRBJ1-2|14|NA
CASSLSEAGKGYTF
TGTGCCAGCAGTTTATCGGAGGCAGGGAAAGGCTACACCTTC
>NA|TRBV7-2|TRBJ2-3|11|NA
CASRDRPQGYF
TGTGCCAGCAGGGATAGGCCCCAGGGGTATTTT
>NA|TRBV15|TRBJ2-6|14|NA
CATLLSSGANVLTF
TGTGCCACCCTCCTGAGCTCTGGGGCCAACGTCCTGACTTTC
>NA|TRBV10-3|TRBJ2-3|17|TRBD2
CAISESVVSGSTDTQYF
TGTGCCATCAGTGAGTCGGTGGTTAGCGGGAGTACAGATACGCAGTATTTT
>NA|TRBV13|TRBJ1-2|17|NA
CASSRGRDNRFNYGYTF
TGTGCCAGCAGCCGGGGCCGGGACAACAGATTTAACTATGGCTACACCTTC
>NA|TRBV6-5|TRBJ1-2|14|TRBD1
CASTNPAGGGGYTF
TGTGCCAGCACCAACCCAGCAGGGGGAGGTGGCTACACCTTC
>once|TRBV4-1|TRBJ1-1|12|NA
CASSQENPEAFF
TGCGCCAGCAGCCAAGAAAATCCTGAAGCTTTCTTT
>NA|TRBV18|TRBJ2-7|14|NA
CASSPRELSGEQYF
TGTGCCAGCTCACCACGGGAGTTATCGGGGGAGCAGTACTTC
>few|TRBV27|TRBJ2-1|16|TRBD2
CASSAASGSSYNEQFF
TGTGCCAGCAGTGCCGCTAGCGGCAGCTCCTACAATGAGCAGTTCTTC
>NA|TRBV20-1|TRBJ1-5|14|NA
CSASGSGNNQPQHF
TGCAGTGCTAGTGGTTCGGGAAACAATCAGCCCCAGCATTTT
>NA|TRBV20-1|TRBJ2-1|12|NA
CSARDPDGEQFF
TGCAGTGCTAGAGATCCGGATGGAGAGCAGTTCTTC
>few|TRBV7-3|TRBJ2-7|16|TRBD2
CASSLRGGTSVYEQYF
TGTGCCAGCAGCCTGAGGGGAGGAACTAGCGTCTACGAGCAGTACTTC
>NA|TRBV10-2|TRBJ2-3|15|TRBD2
CATLGSGSFPDTQYF
TGCGCCACCCTAGGGAGCGGGAGTTTCCCAGATACGCAGTATTTT
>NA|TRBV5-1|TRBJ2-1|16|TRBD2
CASSSAAGGPHNEQFF
TGCGCCAGCAGCTCCGCAGCGGGGGGGCCACACAATGAGCAGTTCTTC
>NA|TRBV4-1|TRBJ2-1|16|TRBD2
CASSQGDSGTYNEQFF
TGCGCCAGCAGCCAAGGGGATAGCGGGACCTACAATGAGCAGTTCTTC
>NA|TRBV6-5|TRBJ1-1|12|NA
CASSFIGTEAFF
TGTGCCAGCAGCTTTATAGGCACTGAAGCTTTCTTT
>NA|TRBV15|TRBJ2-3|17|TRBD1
CATAGTGGVFGTDTQYF
TGTGCCACCGCCGGGACAGGGGGCGTGTTTGGCACAGATACGCAGTATTTT
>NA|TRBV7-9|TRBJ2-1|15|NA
CASSSTGWEDDEQFF
TGTGCCAGCAGCTCGACGGGCTGGGAGGATGATGAGCAGTTCTTC